This record covers a single T cell receptor (beta chain). The CDR3 has 16 amino acids. Germline V gene lookup returns CDR1 SGHTS and CDR2 YDEGEE. Trimming removed 0 bases from V and 2 bases from J; junction bases left unmatched: 5. These data originate in a study of blood T cell repertoires in COVID-19. Profiling relied on immunoSEQ multiplex PCR, and the TCRdb table lists in-frame clones only, not all of them. Of more than 90,000 clones listed, more than 75% were seen once; the top ten hold roughly 18%. V gene TRBV5-8 combines with J gene TRBJ1-2, with 9 bases lining up with TRBD1. The sequence was obtained from a man at least 80 years old with acute or convalescent COVID-19. Sequenced: peripheral blood. CDR3 coding DNA: TGTGCCAGCAGCTTGGCCGGGACAGGGTACAACTATGGCTACACCTTC. Translation gives CASSLAGTGYNYGYTF.